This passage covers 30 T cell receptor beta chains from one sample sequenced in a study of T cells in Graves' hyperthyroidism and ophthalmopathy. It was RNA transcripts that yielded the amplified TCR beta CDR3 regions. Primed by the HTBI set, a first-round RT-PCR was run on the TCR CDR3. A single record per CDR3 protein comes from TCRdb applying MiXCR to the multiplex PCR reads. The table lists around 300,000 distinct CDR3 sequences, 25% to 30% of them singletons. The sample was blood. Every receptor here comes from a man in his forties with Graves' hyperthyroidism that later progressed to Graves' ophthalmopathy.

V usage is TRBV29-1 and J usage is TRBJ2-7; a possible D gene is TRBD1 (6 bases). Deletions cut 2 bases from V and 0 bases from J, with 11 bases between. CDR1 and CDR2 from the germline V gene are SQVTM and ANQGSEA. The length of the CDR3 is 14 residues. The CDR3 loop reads CSVEPTGSSYEQYF. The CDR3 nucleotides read TGCAGCGTTGAACCTACAGGGAGCTCCTACGAGCAGTACTTC.

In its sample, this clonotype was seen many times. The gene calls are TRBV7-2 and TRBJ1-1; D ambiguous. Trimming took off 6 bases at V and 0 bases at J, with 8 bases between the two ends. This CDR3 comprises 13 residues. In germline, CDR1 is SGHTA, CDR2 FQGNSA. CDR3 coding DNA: TGTGCCAGCAGTTTCACTATGAACACTGAAGCTTTCTTT. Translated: CASSFTMNTEAFF.

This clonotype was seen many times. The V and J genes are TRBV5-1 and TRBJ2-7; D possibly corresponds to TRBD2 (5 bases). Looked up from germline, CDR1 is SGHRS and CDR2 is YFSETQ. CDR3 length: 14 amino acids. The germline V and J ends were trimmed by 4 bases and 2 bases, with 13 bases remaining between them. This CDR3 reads CASSRGIFPYEQYF. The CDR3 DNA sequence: TGCGCCAGCAGCCGAGGGATATTTCCCTACGAGCAGTACTTC.

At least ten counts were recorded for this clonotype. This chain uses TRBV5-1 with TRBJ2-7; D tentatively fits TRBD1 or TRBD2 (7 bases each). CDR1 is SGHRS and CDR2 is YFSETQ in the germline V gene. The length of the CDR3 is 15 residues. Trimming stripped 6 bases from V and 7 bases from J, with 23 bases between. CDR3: CASNSGSTGSEEQYF. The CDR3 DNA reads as TGCGCCAGCAATAGCGGGTCGACAGGGTCGGAAGAGCAGTACTTC.

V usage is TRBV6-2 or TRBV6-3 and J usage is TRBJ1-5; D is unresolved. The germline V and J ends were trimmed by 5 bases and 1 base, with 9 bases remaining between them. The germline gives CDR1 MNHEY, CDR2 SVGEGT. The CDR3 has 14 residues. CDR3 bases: TGTGCCAGCAGTCCCTCAGTAAGCAATCAGCCCCAGCATTTT. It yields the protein CASSPSVSNQPQHF.

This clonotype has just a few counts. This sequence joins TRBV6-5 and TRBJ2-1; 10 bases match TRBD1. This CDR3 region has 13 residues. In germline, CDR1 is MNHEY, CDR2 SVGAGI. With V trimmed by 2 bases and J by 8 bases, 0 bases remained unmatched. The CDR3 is CASSYDRGHEQFF. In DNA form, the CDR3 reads TGTGCCAGCAGTTACGACAGGGGGCATGAGCAGTTCTTC.

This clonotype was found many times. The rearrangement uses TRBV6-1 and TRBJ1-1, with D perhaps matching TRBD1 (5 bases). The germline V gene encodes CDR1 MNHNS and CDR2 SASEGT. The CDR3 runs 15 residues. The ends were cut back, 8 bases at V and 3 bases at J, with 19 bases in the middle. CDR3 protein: CASAGGRFSDTEAFF. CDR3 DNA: TGTGCCAGCGCGGGGGGGAGGTTTTCGGACACTGAAGCTTTCTTT.

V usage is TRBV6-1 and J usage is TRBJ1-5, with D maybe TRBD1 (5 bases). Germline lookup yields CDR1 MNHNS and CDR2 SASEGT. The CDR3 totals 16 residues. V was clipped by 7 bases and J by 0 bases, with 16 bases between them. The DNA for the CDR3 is TGTGCCAGCAACCCCAGGGCGAGGAATAGCAATCAGCCCCAGCATTTT. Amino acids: CASNPRARNSNQPQHF.

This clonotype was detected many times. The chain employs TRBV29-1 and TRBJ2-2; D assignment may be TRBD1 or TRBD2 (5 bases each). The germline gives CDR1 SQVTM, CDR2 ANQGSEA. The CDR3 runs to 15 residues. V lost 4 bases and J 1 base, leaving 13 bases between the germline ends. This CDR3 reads CSVAGPGRNTGELFF. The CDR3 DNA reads TGCAGCGTTGCGGGGCCGGGACGGAACACCGGGGAGCTGTTTTTT.

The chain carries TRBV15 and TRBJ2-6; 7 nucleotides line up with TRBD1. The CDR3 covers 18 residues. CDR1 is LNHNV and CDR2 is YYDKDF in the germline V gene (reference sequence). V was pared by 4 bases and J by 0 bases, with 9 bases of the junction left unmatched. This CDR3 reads CATSTLQGPSSGANVLTF. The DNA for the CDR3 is TGTGCCACCAGCACCCTACAGGGGCCGTCCTCTGGGGCCAACGTCCTGACTTTC.

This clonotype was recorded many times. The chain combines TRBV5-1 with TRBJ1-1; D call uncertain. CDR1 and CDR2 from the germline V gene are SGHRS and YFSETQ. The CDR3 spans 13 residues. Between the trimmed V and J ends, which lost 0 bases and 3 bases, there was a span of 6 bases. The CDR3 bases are TGCGCCAGCAGCTTGGGACTCGACACTGAAGCTTTCTTT. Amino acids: CASSLGLDTEAFF.

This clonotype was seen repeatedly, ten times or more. CDR3 sequence reads: CASSQTGQRVYGYTF. In DNA, the CDR3 is TGCGCCAGCAGCCAAACGGGACAGAGAGTCTATGGCTACACCTTC. The chain combines TRBV4-1 with TRBJ1-2, with 7 bases aligning to TRBD1. CDR1 and CDR2 from the germline V gene are MGHRA and YSYEKL. The CDR3 is 15 residues long. The V gene end was trimmed by 2 bases and the J gene end by 4 bases; junction bases not matched to a gene: 7.

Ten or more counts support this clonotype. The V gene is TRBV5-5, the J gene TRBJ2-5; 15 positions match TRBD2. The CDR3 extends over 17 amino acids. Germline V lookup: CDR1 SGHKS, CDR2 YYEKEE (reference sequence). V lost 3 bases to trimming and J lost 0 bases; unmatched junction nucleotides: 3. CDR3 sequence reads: CASSSGLAGGHQETQYF. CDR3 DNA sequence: TGTGCCAGCAGCTCGGGACTAGCGGGAGGTCACCAAGAGACCCAGTACTTC.

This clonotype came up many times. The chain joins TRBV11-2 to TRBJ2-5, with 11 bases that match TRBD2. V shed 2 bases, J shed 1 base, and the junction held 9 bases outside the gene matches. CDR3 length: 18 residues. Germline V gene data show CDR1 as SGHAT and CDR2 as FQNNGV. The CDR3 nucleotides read TGTGCCAGCAGCTTATGGACTAGCGGGCTCCCCATCCAAGAGACCCAGTACTTC. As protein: CASSLWTSGLPIQETQYF. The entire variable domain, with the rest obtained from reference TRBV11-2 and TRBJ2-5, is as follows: EAGVAQSPRYKIIEKRQSVAFWCNPISGHATLYWYQQILGQGPKLLIQFQNNGVVDDSQLPKDRFSAERLKGVDSTLKIQPAKLEDSAVYLCASSLWTSGLPIQETQYFGPGTRLLVL.

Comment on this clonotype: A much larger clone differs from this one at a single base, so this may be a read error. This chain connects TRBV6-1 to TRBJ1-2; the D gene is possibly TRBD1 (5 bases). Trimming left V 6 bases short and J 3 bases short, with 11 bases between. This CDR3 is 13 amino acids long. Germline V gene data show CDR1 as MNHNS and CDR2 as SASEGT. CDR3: CASSRGDYYGYTF. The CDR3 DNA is TGTGCCAGCAGCCGGGGGGATTACTATGGCTACACCTTC.

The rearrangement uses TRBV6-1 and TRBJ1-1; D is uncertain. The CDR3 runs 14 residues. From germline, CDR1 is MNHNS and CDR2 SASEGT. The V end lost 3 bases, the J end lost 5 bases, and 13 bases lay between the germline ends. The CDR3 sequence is CASSELGMRTEAFF. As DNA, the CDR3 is TGTGCCAGCAGTGAGTTGGGTATGCGGACTGAAGCTTTCTTT.

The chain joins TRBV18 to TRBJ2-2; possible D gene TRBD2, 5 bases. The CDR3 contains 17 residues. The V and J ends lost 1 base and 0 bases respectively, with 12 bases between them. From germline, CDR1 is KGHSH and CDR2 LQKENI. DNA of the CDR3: TGTGCCAGCTCACCACTCAGTAGGACTTCGAACACCGGGGAGCTGTTTTTT. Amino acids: CASSPLSRTSNTGELFF.

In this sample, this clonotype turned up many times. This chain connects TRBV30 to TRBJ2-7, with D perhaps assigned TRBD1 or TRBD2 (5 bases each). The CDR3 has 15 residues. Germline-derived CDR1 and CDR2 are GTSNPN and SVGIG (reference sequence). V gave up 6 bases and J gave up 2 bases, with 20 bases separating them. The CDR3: CACPVARGNPYEQYF. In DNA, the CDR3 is TGTGCCTGCCCCGTCGCGAGGGGCAACCCCTACGAGCAGTACTTC.

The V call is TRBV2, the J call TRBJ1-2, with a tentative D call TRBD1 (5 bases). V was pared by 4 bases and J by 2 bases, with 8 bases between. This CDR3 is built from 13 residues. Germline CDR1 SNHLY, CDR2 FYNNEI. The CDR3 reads CASSGGRNYGYTF. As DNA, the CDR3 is TGTGCCAGCAGTGGGGGACGAAACTATGGCTACACCTTC.

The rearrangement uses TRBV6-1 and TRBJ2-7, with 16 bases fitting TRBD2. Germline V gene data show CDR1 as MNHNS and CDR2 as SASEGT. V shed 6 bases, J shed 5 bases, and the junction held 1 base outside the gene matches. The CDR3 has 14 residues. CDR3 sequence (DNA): TGTGCCAGCAGGGGACTAGCGGGAGGGAACGAGCAGTACTTC. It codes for CASRGLAGGNEQYF.

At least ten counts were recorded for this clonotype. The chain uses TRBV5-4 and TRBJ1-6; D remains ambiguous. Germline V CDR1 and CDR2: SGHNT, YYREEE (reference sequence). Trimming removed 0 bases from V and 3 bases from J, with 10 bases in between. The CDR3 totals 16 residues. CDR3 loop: CASSLGTPNYNSPLHF. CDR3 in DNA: TGTGCCAGCAGCTTGGGGACCCCAAACTATAATTCACCCCTCCACTTT.

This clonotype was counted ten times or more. The CDR3 spells CASSPSPGLRPSGANVLTF. The DNA for the CDR3 is TGTGCCAGCAGCCCGTCTCCGGGTCTTCGACCGTCTGGGGCCAACGTCCTGACTTTC. This rearrangement joins TRBV14 to TRBJ2-6; D is ambiguous. Germline V lookup: CDR1 SGHDN, CDR2 FVKESK. Trimming shortened V by 4 bases and J by 1 base, and 20 bases separated the two germline ends. This CDR3 comprises 19 residues.

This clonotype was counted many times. The CDR3 here is CASSYSLRYGYTF. CDR3 nucleotide sequence: TGTGCCAGCAGTTACTCGCTGCGCTATGGCTACACCTTC. The chain carries TRBV6-5 and TRBJ1-2; no clear D gene. The CDR3 loop spans 13 amino acids. The germline gives CDR1 MNHEY, CDR2 SVGAGI. The germline V and J ends were trimmed by 0 bases and 4 bases, with 6 bases remaining between them.

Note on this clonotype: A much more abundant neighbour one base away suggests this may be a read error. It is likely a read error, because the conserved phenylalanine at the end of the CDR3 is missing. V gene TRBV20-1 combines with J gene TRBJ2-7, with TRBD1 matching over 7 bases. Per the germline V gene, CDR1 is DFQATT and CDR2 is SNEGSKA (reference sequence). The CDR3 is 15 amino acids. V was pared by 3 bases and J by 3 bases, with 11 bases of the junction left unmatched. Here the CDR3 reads CSASNPGDSIYEQYS. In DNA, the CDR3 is TGCAGTGCTAGTAACCCCGGGGACAGTATCTACGAGCAGTACTCC.

CDR3 nucleotide sequence: TGTGCCGCCACGGGGGGATACGAGCAGTACTTC. It encodes CAATGGYEQYF. The chain recombines TRBV6-2 or TRBV6-3 with TRBJ2-7; 7 positions agree with TRBD2. Losses at the gene ends were 11 bases for V and 4 bases for J; bases not matched to a gene: 5. The CDR3 runs to 11 residues. Looked up from germline, CDR1 is MNHEY and CDR2 is SVGEGT.

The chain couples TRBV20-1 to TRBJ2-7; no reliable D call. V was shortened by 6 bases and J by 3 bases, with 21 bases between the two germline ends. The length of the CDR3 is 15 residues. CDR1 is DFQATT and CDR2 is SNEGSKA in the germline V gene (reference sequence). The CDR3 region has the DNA TGCAGTGCCAGCTCACCAGGCCAGTCAAACTACGAGCAGTACTTC. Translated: CSASSPGQSNYEQYF.

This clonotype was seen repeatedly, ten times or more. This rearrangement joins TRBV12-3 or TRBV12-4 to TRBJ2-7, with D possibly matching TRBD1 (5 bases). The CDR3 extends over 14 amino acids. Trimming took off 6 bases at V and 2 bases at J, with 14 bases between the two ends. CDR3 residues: CASSHYRPPYEQYF. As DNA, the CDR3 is TGTGCCAGCAGCCACTACAGGCCGCCCTACGAGCAGTACTTC.

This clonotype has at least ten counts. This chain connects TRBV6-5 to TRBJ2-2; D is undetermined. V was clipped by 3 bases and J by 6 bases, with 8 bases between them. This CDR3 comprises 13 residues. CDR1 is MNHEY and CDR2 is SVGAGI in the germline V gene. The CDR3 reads CASSYVGSGELFF. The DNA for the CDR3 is TGTGCCAGCAGTTATGTAGGGTCCGGGGAGCTGTTTTTT.

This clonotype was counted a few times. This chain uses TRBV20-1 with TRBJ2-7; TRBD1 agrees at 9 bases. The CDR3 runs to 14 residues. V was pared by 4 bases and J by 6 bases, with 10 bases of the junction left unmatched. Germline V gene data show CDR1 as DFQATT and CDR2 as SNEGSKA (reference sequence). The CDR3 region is CSATGGTGSLEQYF. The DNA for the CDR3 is TGCAGTGCTACCGGCGGGACAGGGTCGCTCGAGCAGTACTTC.

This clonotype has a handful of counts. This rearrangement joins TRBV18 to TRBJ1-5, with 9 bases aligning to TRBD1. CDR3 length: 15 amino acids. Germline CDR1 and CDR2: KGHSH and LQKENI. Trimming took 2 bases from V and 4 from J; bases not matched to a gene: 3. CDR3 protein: CASSPGTGPNQPQHF. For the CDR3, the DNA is TGTGCCAGCTCACCAGGGACAGGGCCTAATCAGCCCCAGCATTTT.